Only a few counts were recorded for the clone carrying this T cell receptor beta chain. Its antigen is undetermined. The sample comes from a study of beta chain features in type 1 diabetes. Study-level results: Shorter templates might be favored by PCR, equally in patients and controls.

The authors reverse transcribed all of the isolated RNA, so sequencing captured expressed TCRB transcripts. Measured with immunoSEQ multiplex PCR; TCRdb has only the in-frame clones, and not every one. Counted here are some 900,000 clones, roughly 16% occurring once; the ten biggest clones make up 0.02% to 0.025%. Trimming shortened V by 4 bases and J by 2 bases, and 13 bases separated the two germline ends. The CDR3 loop spans 15 amino acids. Germline V gives CDR1 SGHDN, CDR2 FVKESK. The chain couples TRBV14 to TRBJ2-3, with a weak D call TRBD2 (6 bases). The clonotype comes from a woman under 30 in good health. Material: naive CD4+ T cells from blood. CDR3 coding DNA: TGTGCCAGCAGCCGGTCCCCTAGCGTCACAGATACGCAGTATTTT. Its protein is CASSRSPSVTDTQYF.